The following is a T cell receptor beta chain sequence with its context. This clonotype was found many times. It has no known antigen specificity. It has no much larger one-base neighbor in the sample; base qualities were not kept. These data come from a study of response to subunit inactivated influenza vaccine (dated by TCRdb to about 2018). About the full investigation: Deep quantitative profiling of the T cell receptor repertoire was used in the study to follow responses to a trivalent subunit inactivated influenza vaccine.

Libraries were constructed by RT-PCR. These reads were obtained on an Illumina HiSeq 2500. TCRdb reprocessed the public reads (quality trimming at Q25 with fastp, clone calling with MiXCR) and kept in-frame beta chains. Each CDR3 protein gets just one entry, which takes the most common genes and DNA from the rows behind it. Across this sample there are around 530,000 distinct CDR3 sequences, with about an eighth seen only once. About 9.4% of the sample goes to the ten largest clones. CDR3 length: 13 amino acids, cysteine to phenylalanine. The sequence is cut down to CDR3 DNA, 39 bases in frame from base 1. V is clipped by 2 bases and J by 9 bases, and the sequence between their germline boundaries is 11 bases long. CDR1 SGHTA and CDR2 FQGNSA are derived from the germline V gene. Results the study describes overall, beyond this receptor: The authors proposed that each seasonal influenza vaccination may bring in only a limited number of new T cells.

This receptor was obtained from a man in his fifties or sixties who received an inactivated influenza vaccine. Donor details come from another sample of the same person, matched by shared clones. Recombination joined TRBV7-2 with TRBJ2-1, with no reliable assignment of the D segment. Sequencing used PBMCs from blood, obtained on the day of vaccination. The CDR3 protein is CASSLNSAGEQFF. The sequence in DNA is TGTGCCAGCAGCTTAAACTCGGCTGGTGAGCAGTTCTTC.